This TCR beta chain was observed in a study of cytomegalovirus exposure and HLA in healthy donors (dated by TCRdb to 2017 to 2019). As for the study more broadly: According to an earlier analysis of around 600 of the donors, 150 million to 200 million T cells yielded some 110 million unique TCR beta sequences and around 300 Gb of sequence data. High-throughput TCR immunosequencing, statistical association of individual TCRs with disease status, and machine learning were combined to predict cytomegalovirus infection status. HLA typing included class I and class II loci at four-digit resolution. Besides the first cohort of under 700 subjects, a separate validation cohort made up of over 100 different subjects was used. Typing coverage varied by locus: roughly 620-630 donors for A, B, C, DRB1 and DQB1; roughly 510 for DQA1; about 600 for DPA1; around 450 for DPB1. The study used immunosequencing to profile the T cell repertoires of 666 subjects and linked those repertoires to cytomegalovirus serostatus. Around 330 gigabases of sequencing data and roughly 81 million unique TCR sequences made up an early release that covered fewer than 650 HLA-typed donors. A later analysis re-analyzed previously published TCR beta repertoires from 660 or so donors and added high-resolution HLA genotyping to study TCR occurrence patterns. In the later analysis, no new phenotypic data were used to find candidate immune exposures; instead, reliance was placed on TCR beta sequences and their occurrence across donors. Donor age, sex, ethnicity and CMV serostatus were compiled together with the repertoire data. To decide whether each TCR beta V gene segment behaved as functional or pseudogenic, an earlier analysis of some 600 of the donors relied on high-throughput TCR beta sequencing. The study aimed to test whether signatures of past pathogen exposure could be identified by cataloging public T cell receptors. About five DR-DQ haplotypes were handled as single units for association and clustering, since linkage in the cohort was strong. In a later genetic analysis, genome-wide SNP genotypes for about three fifths of the roughly 670 donors were used, and that subset was treated as a discovery cohort. All discovery cohort repertoires had been generated on a single sequencing platform. Among roughly 400 genotyped donors of the cohort, an average of approximately 220,000 unique TCR beta nucleotide sequences was sequenced per donor, of which about 19% were non-productive. Of the roughly 400 genotyped donors, about 80% fell in the genetic ancestry cluster associated with self-reported Caucasian donors. Summary of the overall study and its limitations: Several of the top co-occurrence clusters appeared to be linked to parvovirus B19, influenza, CMV and Epstein-Barr virus, according to a later analysis. In a later analysis, the rate of TCR association differed among HLA loci, with DRB1 alleles having the most associated TCRs and HLA-C alleles having the fewest. A further reported finding was that TCR beta sequences accurately predicted the HLA-A and HLA-B alleles for most subjects in the first cohort. Roughly uniform sequencing depth across donors was assumed in presence/absence analyses, although this assumption may not hold. Assigning TCR associations to individual alleles was difficult when HLA alleles, especially DR and DQ, strongly co-occurred. Most TCR sequences were seen in very few donors, while some public TCRs were found in many individuals. In the study, around 150 TCR beta chains were listed as associated with cytomegalovirus. CMV serostatus was the only immune exposure information available for the cohort. Some IMGT-functional V segments, including TRBV6-2 and TRBV6-3, could not be told apart with the 87-base-pair reads, so those segments were excluded. An earlier analysis of approximately 600 of the donors showed that most TCR beta V segments appeared in productive rearrangements either about 87% or about 30% of the time, which broadly matched IMGT annotations. At a false discovery rate of 0.05, a later analysis linked 16,000 or so TCR beta sequences to specific HLA alleles. In vitro tests confirmed that a few of the cytomegalovirus-associated TCR beta chains recognize cytomegalovirus antigens. Compared with the roughly 720-donor mean, donors in an Asian-associated ancestry cluster had fewer N-insertions in productive TCRs, according to a later genetic analysis. The authors suggested that the approach could potentially be extended to other disease states and immunological phenotypes. Linkage disequilibrium might explain the correlated functional status among segregating V segments, but an unknown experimental factor could not be excluded. V-gene and J-gene trimming of TCR beta chains was associated with a missense DCLRE1C variant in a later genetic analysis, and the association was replicated in an independent cohort. HLA typing was unavailable for some donors at each locus, so association tests used only the typed subset. Most CMV-associated TCR beta chains appeared to be HLA-restricted in a later analysis, and the HLA associations seemed to be driven largely by CMV exposure. A group of highly shared sequence variants was considered likely to be a technical artifact of the sequencing pipeline. A later analysis found that HLA-associated TCR beta chains were more clonally expanded and had lower generation probabilities than equally common non-associated chains. The cohort was sequenced for TCR beta chains only, and without alpha or paired-chain data the features that could be detected were limited. Cytomegalovirus status was reported to be diagnosed by the classifier with high specificity and sensitivity in both the original and validation cohorts. Because counts were too low, roughly 17 rarely observed V segments, including chromosome 9 orphons, were left out of the earlier analysis of several hundred of the donors.

The receptor library was made with the immunoSEQ multiplex PCR assay. For the multiplex PCR, a mixture combining 60 forward primers for TCR Vbeta segments and 13 reverse primers for TCR Jbeta segments was used. The CDR3 region of rearranged TCR beta genes was amplified from genomic DNA with a multiplex PCR assay. The amplified TCR beta libraries were sequenced on the Illumina HiSeq System as 87-base-pair reads. The source study handled its data this way. In a later analysis, some 80 million unique TCR beta chains were counted across the 500 to 700 repertoires, and roughly 11 million of these chains were shared by at least two donors. To remove PCR and sequencing errors, raw reads were error-corrected and collapsed into unique sequences using a nearest-neighbor algorithm that merged closely related sequences. To assign V, D and J gene segments, CDR3 sequences were aligned to IMGT reference sequences. For a sequence to be retained, a match of at least six nucleotides was required to both a V gene segment and a J gene segment. A rearrangement was called productive if the CDR3 had no stop codons and remained in frame with V and J, and every other rearrangement was called non-productive. CDR3 was defined according to IMGT convention as the region running from the second conserved V-encoded cysteine to the conserved J-encoded phenylalanine. In an earlier analysis of some 550 of the donors, sequences lacking an unambiguous match to a single V gene segment were excluded. An earlier analysis of 500 to 700 of the donors classified V segments as functional when productive rearrangements were above 56.7% and as segregating when the standard deviation between donors was above 5%. A statistical classification framework was built to diagnose cytomegalovirus status from the catalog of TCR beta chain sequences. In a later analysis, V and J genes were assigned by comparing TCR nucleotide sequences against IMGT/GENE-DB human TR gene sequences. In a later analysis, CDR3 sequences and most-parsimonious VDJ recombination scenarios were assigned using the TCRdist pipeline. A later analysis defined each TCR beta chain by its CDR3 amino acid sequence plus V-gene family, and excluded reads lacking a unique V-gene family. In a later analysis, 550 to 650 highly shared, low-generation-probability nucleotide sequences were removed to address suspected cross-contamination and a sequencing artifact. In a later analysis, a clonal expansion index was calculated for each public chain from normalized within-repertoire ranks of inferred template counts. A later analysis computed generation probabilities with a VDJ recombination model fitted to out-of-frame rearrangements, and checked the results against IGoR. In a later analysis, TCR-TCR, TCR-HLA and TCR-CMV co-occurrence was scored with hypergeometric tests, and a repertoire-size bias correction was applied to TCR pairs. A later analysis estimated false discovery rates by permuting HLA or CMV assignments 20 times. In a later analysis, co-occurring TCRs were grouped using DBSCAN, and TCRdist sequence similarity was added for clustering within HLA-allele-positive subsets. For co-occurrence clustering, repertoires with fewer than 30,000 or more than 120,000 public chains were excluded, along with five repertoires with anomalous nucleotide sharing. TCRdb took this table from immuneACCESS and kept in-frame rearrangements with V and J called. Such tables lack part of the clones; where checked against another copy, unresolved V genes explain under half of the gap, and the rest is unexplained. V and J calls and clone size are copied from that table; D and trimming were computed from the DNA. The table for this sample lists about 150,000 clones; around 74% of them were counted only once. Approximately 3% of the sample comes from the top ten.

Worth noting for this clone: No cognate antigen has been identified for it. No much larger clone exists at a distance of one base, and base qualities are not known.

Here V drops 0 bases and J drops 5 bases, and the junction holds 5 bases not matched to any gene. The germline V gene (reference sequence) specifies SGHNT as CDR1 and YYREEE as CDR2. The cysteine opens and the phenylalanine closes a CDR3 of 15 amino acids. Only the CDR3 DNA is retained, 45 bases long and in frame from the first base. In total, 600 or so healthy bone marrow donors made up the cohort. At the time of sampling, every cohort member was nominally healthy, though immune exposures that went unrecorded were likely present. The donor was CMV seronegative and belonged to the group of roughly 330 seronegative cohort members. Each donor provided a peripheral blood sample, and peripheral blood mononuclear cells were used for TCR beta sequencing. Genomic DNA was extracted from the blood cell samples with the Qiagen DNeasy Blood Extraction Kit.

Source material: PBMCs. The rearrangement combines TRBV5-4 with TRBJ1-2, with 9 junctional bases fitting TRBD1. The sequence came from a man aged 18 to 30 in good health and CMV-seronegative. The DNA sequence is given as TGTGCCAGCAGCTTGGATAGGACAGGGGCTTATGGCTACACCTTC. This is translated as CASSLDRTGAYGYTF.